This TCR beta chain was sequenced for a study of shared clonotypes between healthy human individuals. The protocol was immunoSEQ multiplex PCR, while the TCRdb copy is restricted to in-frame clones and leaves out a portion. Of millions of clones listed, around 95% are singletons. The germline gives CDR1 WNHNN, CDR2 SYGVQD (reference sequence). The CDR3 totals 16 residues. The V end lost 5 bases, the J end lost 2 bases, and 13 bases lay between the germline ends. Sequencing was carried out using naive CD4+ T cells sorted from blood. Indicated subset: CD45RA+ positively selected. This chain links TRBV10-1 with TRBJ2-6; D might be TRBD1 (6 bases). The sequence was obtained from a man aged 18 to 30 in good health. CDR3: CASSPGELTGANVLTF. CDR3 DNA: TGCGCCAGCAGTCCAGGGGAGTTGACTGGGGCCAACGTCCTGACTTTC.